The rows below give T cell receptor beta chains drawn from one sample of a study of blood T cells in healthy people across ages. MiXCR, applied by TCRdb to the 5' RACE reads, yields one record per CDR3 protein. Of 1.5 million to 2 million distinct CDR3 sequences listed, around 48% were seen once; the top ten hold approximately 2.1%. The sequencing input was blood. These receptors all stem from a woman aged 40 to 55 in good health. CDR3s include the opening cysteine and the closing phenylalanine or tryptophan. The D gene is left open where the match is weak. A clone size is listed for some rows: how often the clone was seen (once, few, many), or a class if it is expanded.

v_gene,abundance,d_gene,j_gene,CDR3aa,CDR3nt
TRBV6-6,NA,TRBD2,TRBJ2-7,CASSYSRTSGGNEQYF,TGTGCCAGCAGTTACTCGCGGACTAGCGGGGGCAATGAGCAGTACTTC
TRBV20-1,NA,TRBD1,TRBJ1-2,CSARGWTGSDYGYTF,TGCAGTGCTAGAGGCTGGACAGGGTCGGACTATGGCTACACCTTC
TRBV28,NA,NA,TRBJ2-5,CASSVRWEQETQYF,TGTGCCAGCAGTGTCCGTTGGGAACAAGAGACCCAGTACTTC
TRBV27,NA,TRBD1,TRBJ2-7,CASSHRDRGDHEQYF,TGTGCCAGCAGTCACCGGGACAGGGGGGATCATGAGCAGTACTTC
TRBV20-1,NA,TRBD2,TRBJ2-3,CSAPTSGGTTDTQYF,TGCAGTGCGCCAACTAGCGGGGGGACCACAGATACGCAGTATTTT
TRBV20-1,once,NA,TRBJ1-6,CSAPEGGPTYNSPLHF,TGCAGTGCTCCAGAGGGGGGACCTACCTATAATTCACCCCTCCACTTT
TRBV3-1,NA,NA,TRBJ2-1,CASTLGLSNEQFF,TGTGCCAGCACCCTCGGGCTAAGCAATGAGCAGTTCTTC
TRBV7-2,NA,NA,TRBJ1-2,CASSLDKGIYGYTF,TGTGCCAGCAGCTTAGACAAAGGGATCTATGGCTACACCTTC
TRBV12-3/TRBV12-4,NA,NA,TRBJ2-1,CASSSGIYSYNEQFF,TGTGCCAGCAGTTCAGGGATCTACTCCTACAATGAGCAGTTCTTC
TRBV2,NA,TRBD1,TRBJ2-5,CASSRGRGGETQYF,TGTGCCAGTTCCAGGGGGCGAGGTGGAGAGACCCAGTACTTC